The T cell receptor beta chain under discussion was sequenced for a study of blood T cell repertoires in COVID-19. Study overall: Italy, Spain and the United States were the sources of the convalescent and acute COVID-19 samples.

The assay was immunoSEQ multiplex PCR, and TCRdb's table has in-frame clones only and misses some. Among about 290,000 clones, around 86% were seen once, and the ten largest hold 1.5% to 2%. In Cohort 3, a recovered donor had either two negative PCRs, clearance, or symptom resolution. The V and J ends lost 5 bases and 9 bases, in that order; junction bases with no gene match: 10. Germline V CDR1 and CDR2: SNHLY, FYNNEI. This CDR3 comprises 15 residues. Sequencing was performed on PBMCs or T cells enriched from blood (not recorded which). The TCR was taken from a woman between 40 and 55 years old who had recovered from COVID-19. The genes are TRBV2 and TRBJ1-5, with 10 bases lining up with TRBD1. This CDR3 is CASSRGQGTLSPQHF. The CDR3 region has the DNA TGTGCCAGCAGTCGGGGACAGGGGACGCTATCGCCCCAGCATTTT.